This T cell receptor (beta chain) was retrieved from a study of cytomegalovirus exposure and HLA in healthy donors. Across the whole study: A preliminary data release comprised 80 million or so unique TCRs obtained from HLA-typed donors.

CDR3 size: 15 residues. Per the germline V gene, CDR1 is SGHTA and CDR2 is FQGNSA. V lost 1 base, J lost 3 bases, and 5 bases stayed unmatched. Researchers ran the PCR with 60 Vbeta and 13 Jbeta primers. Profiled with immunoSEQ multiplex PCR; TCRdb holds only in-frame clones, not every one. The data contain 130,000 to 150,000 clones, around 84% of them singletons. V usage is TRBV7-2 and J usage is TRBJ1-1; 7 bases line up with TRBD1. The TCR was taken from a man in his forties in good health and CMV-seropositive. Sequenced sample: PBMCs. In nucleotides, the CDR3 is TGTGCCAGCAGCTTAGTGACAGGGTTTGACACTGAAGCTTTCTTT. This translates into CASSLVTGFDTEAFF.